The 32 T cell receptor beta chains given below trace back to one sample, sequenced in a study of blood T cells in healthy people across ages. A second roughly 6 to 11 cycle PCR used barcoded and J-beta primers. MiXCR was run by TCRdb on the 5' RACE reads, yielding one entry per CDR3 protein. The sample lists about 780,000 distinct CDR3 sequences; 62% were seen once. The sequenced sample was blood. The receptors stem from a man in his thirties or forties in good health.

This clonotype appeared a few times. The chain employs TRBV2 and TRBJ1-6; D is perhaps TRBD1 (5 bases). Trimming stripped 4 bases from V and 7 bases from J, with 11 bases between. Germline assignment: CDR1 SNHLY and CDR2 FYNNEI. The CDR3 sequence is 14 residues long. The CDR3 sequence is CASSARQKNSPLHF. In DNA, the CDR3 is TGTGCCAGCAGTGCCCGACAGAAGAATTCACCCCTCCACTTT. The full variable domain, in which reference TRBV2 and TRBJ1-6 provide the parts outside the CDR3, is EPEVTQTPSHQVTQMGQEVILRCVPISNHLYFYWYRQILGQKVEFLVSFYNNEISEKSEIFDDQFSVERPDGSNFTLKIRSTKLEDSAMYFCASSARQKNSPLHFGNGTRLTVT.

About this clonotype: Germline is not matched at one junction end, which may reflect a read error. V usage is TRBV7-9 and J usage is TRBJ2-3; D gene unclear. The CDR3 spans 12 residues. Germline V gene sequence: CDR1 SEHNR, CDR2 FQNEAQ (reference sequence). The CDR3 is CASSLREDTRYF. In nucleotides, the CDR3 is TGTGCCAGCAGCTTACGTGAGGATACGCGGTATTTT.

Concerning this clonotype itself: A much more abundant neighbour one base away suggests this may be a read error. V gene TRBV27 combines with J gene TRBJ2-6, with no clear D. The CDR3 is made up of 18 amino acids. V was shortened by 0 bases and J by 0 bases, with 12 bases between the two germline ends. Germline V CDR1 and CDR2: MNHEY, SMNVEV (reference sequence). The CDR3 reads CASSLSSVPHSGANVLTF. Here the CDR3 DNA reads TGTGCCAGCAGTTTATCCTCGGTACCCCACTCTGGGGCCAACGTCCTGACTTTC. Looking up the rest from reference TRBV27 and TRBJ2-6 gives the full variable domain: EAQVTQNPRYLITVTGKKLTVTCSQNMNHEYMSWYRQDPGLGLRQIYYSMNVEVTDKGDVPEGYKVSRKEKRNFPLILESPSPNQTSLYFCASSLSSVPHSGANVLTFGAGSRLTVL.

The J gene is TRBJ2-7, the V gene TRBV4-3; 9 positions agree with TRBD2. Germline-derived CDR1 and CDR2 are LGHNA and YSLEER. The length of the CDR3 is 15 residues. Losses at the gene ends were 1 base for V and 3 bases for J; bases not matched to a gene: 4. The CDR3 is CASSQAQRGVYEQYF. The CDR3 bases are TGCGCCAGCAGCCAAGCACAGCGGGGGGTCTACGAGCAGTACTTC.

This chain links TRBV20-1 with TRBJ1-2; 12 bases align to TRBD1. Germline CDR1 DFQATT, CDR2 SNEGSKA (reference sequence). CDR3 length: 17 residues. Trimming at V came to 0 bases and at J to 7 bases, leaving 12 bases not matched to a gene. CDR3 nucleotide sequence: TGCAGTGCTAGAGAGAAGGCTCCGGGACAGGGGGCGGGTGGCTACACCTTC. Its translation: CSAREKAPGQGAGGYTF.

The CDR3 loop reads CSVEIQGRYTF. The CDR3 DNA reads TGCAGCGTTGAAATCCAGGGCCGCTACACCTTC. V usage is TRBV29-1 and J usage is TRBJ1-2; D is possibly TRBD1 (5 bases). Germline V gene lookup returns CDR1 SQVTM and CDR2 ANQGSEA. This CDR3 contains 11 residues. Trimming cost V 2 bases and J 9 bases, with 10 bases left between them.

This chain uses TRBV6-5 with TRBJ1-4, with D maybe TRBD1 (5 bases). CDR1 and CDR2 from the germline V gene are MNHEY and SVGAGI. Deletions cut 0 bases from V and 8 bases from J, with 13 bases between. The CDR3 totals 15 residues. CDR3 protein: CASSYSGRWTEKLFF. Written as DNA, the CDR3 is TGTGCCAGCAGTTACTCAGGACGTTGGACAGAAAAACTGTTTTTT.

The chain uses TRBV5-1 and TRBJ1-4; 7 nucleotides match TRBD1. J lost 3 bases, V lost 3 bases, and 2 bases had no gene match. The CDR3 loop spans 14 amino acids. The germline V gene encodes CDR1 SGHRS and CDR2 YFSETQ. The CDR3 protein is CASSWTGPNEKLFF. Here the CDR3 DNA reads TGCGCCAGCAGCTGGACAGGCCCTAATGAAAAACTGTTTTTT.

This rearrangement joins TRBV4-3 to TRBJ2-2; maybe TRBD1 (5 bases). Germline-derived CDR1 and CDR2 are LGHNA and YSLEER. The V gene lost 1 base and the J gene lost 8 bases, with 8 bases spanning the gap. The CDR3 is made up of 13 amino acids. CDR3 protein: CASSQGPGGELFF. CDR3 bases: TGCGCCAGCAGCCAAGGCCCAGGGGGGGAGCTGTTTTTT.

The V call is TRBV4-2, the J call TRBJ2-1, with 10 bases fitting TRBD2. The V gene's germline CDR1 is LGHNA and CDR2 YNFKEQ. The V and J ends lost 0 bases and 4 bases, in that order; junction bases with no gene match: 6. The CDR3 contains 17 residues. The DNA of the CDR3 is TGTGCCAGCAGCCAAGAACAGCGGGGGGGCCGGTACAATGAGCAGTTCTTC. As protein: CASSQEQRGGRYNEQFF.

The J gene is TRBJ2-1, the V gene TRBV7-8; maybe TRBD2 (6 bases). The germline V and J ends were trimmed by 4 bases and 12 bases, with 13 bases remaining between them. Germline values: CDR1 SGHVS, CDR2 FQNEAQ. The CDR3 length is 12 residues. CDR3 sequence reads: CASSSNAGPQFF. CDR3 bases: TGTGCCAGCAGCTCAAATGCGGGGCCGCAGTTCTTC.

This clonotype was picked up one time. The genes are TRBV5-6 and TRBJ2-3; TRBD1 is a possible D gene (5 bases). Trimming left V 6 bases short and J 4 bases short, with 27 bases between. This CDR3 has 18 residues. CDR1 is SGHDT and CDR2 is YYEEEE in the germline V gene. The chain's CDR3 is CASNPGPKDTFQPDTQYF. CDR3 sequence (DNA): TGTGCCAGCAACCCAGGGCCGAAGGACACCTTCCAACCAGATACGCAGTATTTT.

The chain uses TRBV7-9 and TRBJ2-4; D uncertain. The V and J ends lost 4 bases and 0 bases respectively, with 7 bases between them. The CDR3 has 14 residues. Germline lookup yields CDR1 SEHNR and CDR2 FQNEAQ (reference sequence). The CDR3 sequence is CASSSLLAKNIQYF. The CDR3, as DNA: TGTGCCAGCAGCTCCTTGCTAGCCAAAAACATTCAGTACTTC. Variable domain in full (rest from reference TRBV7-9 and TRBJ2-4): DTGVSQNPRHKITKRGQNVTFRCDPISEHNRLYWYRQTLGQGPEFLTYFQNEAQLEKSRLLSDRFSAERPKGSFSTLEIQRTEQGDSAMYLCASSSLLAKNIQYFGAGTRLSVL.

The chain links TRBV7-2 to TRBJ2-3; 8 nucleotides line up with TRBD1. This CDR3 region has 15 residues. The junction had 10 bases not matched to a gene; V was cut back by 5 bases and J by 6 bases. CDR1 and CDR2 (germline): SGHTA, FQGNSA. In DNA, the CDR3 is TGTGCCAGCAGCCGCGGACAGGGAATGTTGGATACGCAGTATTTT. It translates to CASSRGQGMLDTQYF. Combining the CDR3 with reference TRBV7-2 and TRBJ2-3 gives the whole variable domain GAGVSQSPSNKVTEKGKDVELRCDPISGHTALYWYRQSLGQGLEFLIYFQGNSAPDKSGLPSDRFSAERTGGSVSTLTIQRTQQEDSAVYLCASSRGQGMLDTQYFGPGTRLTVL.

The V and J genes are TRBV20-1 and TRBJ2-5, with 9 bases lining up with TRBD2. The J call could be wrong; TRBJ2-7 is a better fit for the DNA end. Germline CDR1 reads DFQATT; CDR2 reads SNEGSKA (reference sequence). CDR3 size: 14 residues. This CDR3 is CSASQRGEPYEQYF. CDR3 nucleotides: TGCAGTGCCTCTCAGCGGGGGGAACCCTACGAGCAGTACTTC.

The rearrangement links TRBV29-1 to TRBJ2-2; TRBD2 is a possible D gene (5 bases). The CDR3 is 13 amino acids. CDR1 is SQVTM, CDR2 ANQGSEA, per germline. Trimming pared 6 bases from V and 7 bases from J, leaving 15 bases between. The CDR3 spells CSVHEARGGELFF. The CDR3 DNA reads as TGCAGCGTCCACGAAGCCCGGGGCGGGGAGCTGTTTTTT.

V and J are TRBV3-1 and TRBJ2-1, with a tentative D call TRBD2 (5 bases). V lost 2 bases and J 9 bases, leaving 14 bases between the germline ends. The CDR3 extends over 14 amino acids. Germline V gives CDR1 LGHDT, CDR2 YNNKEL (reference sequence). The CDR3 DNA is TGTGCCAGCAGCCAATCTAGCCTAGCCGCTGAGCAGTTCTTC. This translates into CASSQSSLAAEQFF.

This clonotype was counted between two and nine times. The chain uses TRBV7-3 and TRBJ2-1; D gene unclear. The CDR3 consists of 16 residues. The V end was cut by 4 bases, the J end by 1 base, with 14 bases between. Germline V gene lookup returns CDR1 SGHTA and CDR2 FQGTGA. CDR3 nucleotides: TGTGCCAGCAGCTCCGGATATTCTTATTCCTACAATGAGCAGTTCTTC. Amino acids: CASSSGYSYSYNEQFF.

This clonotype was observed a handful of times. The rearrangement links TRBV20-1 to TRBJ2-5, with 10 nucleotides matching TRBD2. The CDR3 contains 16 residues. V lost 1 base, J lost 5 bases, and 10 bases stayed unmatched. The germline V gene has CDR1 DFQATT and CDR2 SNEGSKA (reference sequence). This chain's CDR3 is CSARAERGGGSETQYF. Written as DNA, the CDR3 is TGCAGTGCTAGAGCGGAGCGGGGGGGAGGGTCCGAGACCCAGTACTTC.

V usage is TRBV9 and J usage is TRBJ2-4, with D hard to call. CDR1 is SGDLS, CDR2 YYNGEE, per germline. The CDR3 covers 17 residues. Trimming cost V 5 bases and J 0 bases, with 18 bases left between them. The CDR3 loop reads CASSLAEARRAKNIQYF. CDR3 nucleotides: TGTGCCAGCAGTTTAGCAGAGGCCAGGAGAGCCAAAAACATTCAGTACTTC.

The chain links TRBV12-3 or TRBV12-4 to TRBJ2-5; D perhaps matches TRBD2 (5 bases). Trimming took off 5 bases at V and 1 base at J, with 14 bases between the two ends. The CDR3 totals 15 residues. The CDR3 here is CASSPPGVGQETQYF. The CDR3 DNA follows: TGTGCCAGCAGTCCCCCCGGGGTAGGCCAAGAGACCCAGTACTTC.

This clonotype was picked up a small number of times. The chain joins TRBV27 to TRBJ1-4, with 9 bases identical to TRBD1. The CDR3 is made up of 16 amino acids. Germline values: CDR1 MNHEY, CDR2 SMNVEV (reference sequence). After removal of 3 bases from V and 0 bases from J, the junction contained 2 bases not matched to a gene. The CDR3 protein is CASSLTGGATNEKLFF. CDR3 in DNA: TGTGCCAGCAGTTTGACAGGGGGAGCAACTAATGAAAAACTGTTTTTT.

CDR3 DNA sequence: TGTGCCAGCAGCCGACTAGCCGGGCTGGGCACTGAAGCTTTCTTT. It translates to CASSRLAGLGTEAFF. This sequence joins TRBV7-3 and TRBJ1-1; D is unclear. The CDR3 loop spans 15 amino acids. Germline V gene lookup returns CDR1 SGHTA and CDR2 FQGTGA. Trimming stripped 5 bases from V and 4 bases from J, with 17 bases between.

The chain has TRBV9 and TRBJ1-5; D uncertain. The CDR3 totals 14 residues. Germline CDR1 reads SGDLS; CDR2 reads YYNGEE. Trimming cost V 6 bases and J 3 bases, with 13 bases left between them. The CDR3 loop is CASKAGQYNQPQHF. As DNA, the CDR3 is TGTGCCAGCAAAGCCGGGCAGTACAATCAGCCCCAGCATTTT.

J is TRBJ2-7 and V is TRBV4-3, with 15 positions matching TRBD2. Germline V gene lookup returns CDR1 LGHNA and CDR2 YSLEER. The J segment lost 5 bases and the V segment lost 1 base, leaving 9 bases of the junction unmatched. The CDR3 sequence is 18 residues long. The DNA of the CDR3 is TGCGCCAGCAGCCAAGGGACTAGCGGGGGGGCCTATTTCCACGAGCAGTACTTC. Translating it yields CASSQGTSGGAYFHEQYF.

This clonotype was observed many times. The chain recombines TRBV20-1 with TRBJ2-3; a possible D gene is TRBD2 (6 bases). The CDR3 length is 11 residues. Deletions cut 5 bases from V and 6 bases from J, with 9 bases between. CDR1 is DFQATT and CDR2 is SNEGSKA in the germline V gene (reference sequence). As DNA, the CDR3 is TGCAGTGCTCTGGGGAGGGATACGCAGTATTTT. Its translation: CSALGRDTQYF.

The genes are TRBV9 and TRBJ2-3; unclear D gene. The V and J ends lost 1 base and 0 bases respectively, with 12 bases between them. This CDR3 is 16 amino acids long. Germline V gives CDR1 SGDLS, CDR2 YYNGEE. CDR3 region: CASSVLGGSSTDTQYF. Written as DNA, the CDR3 is TGTGCCAGCAGCGTATTAGGCGGATCTAGCACAGATACGCAGTATTTT.

The rearrangement links TRBV2 to TRBJ2-5; D is undetermined. The CDR3 length is 13 residues. Germline assignment: CDR1 SNHLY and CDR2 FYNNEI. V was shortened by 7 bases and J by 3 bases, with 12 bases between the two germline ends. The CDR3 is CASNYRLKETQYF. Here the CDR3 DNA reads TGTGCCAGCAATTATCGCTTAAAAGAGACCCAGTACTTC. The variable domain in full, completed from reference TRBV2 and TRBJ2-5, reads EPEVTQTPSHQVTQMGQEVILRCVPISNHLYFYWYRQILGQKVEFLVSFYNNEISEKSEIFDDQFSVERPDGSNFTLKIRSTKLEDSAMYFCASNYRLKETQYFGPGTRLLVL.

This clonotype was observed a handful of times. This chain joins TRBV7-2 and TRBJ2-3, with 7 bases lining up with TRBD2. The CDR3 loop spans 17 amino acids. V gave up 1 base and J gave up 2 bases; unmatched junction bases: 9. The germline CDR1 and CDR2 sequences are SGHTA and FQGNSA. Here the CDR3 DNA reads TGTGCCAGCAGCTTAGGCTCGGCGGGGGAGGACACAGATACGCAGTATTTT. Translating it yields CASSLGSAGEDTDTQYF.

The chain couples TRBV27 to TRBJ1-5; D is perhaps TRBD1 (5 bases). Germline V gives CDR1 MNHEY, CDR2 SMNVEV (reference sequence). V was shortened by 3 bases and J by 5 bases, with 11 bases between the two germline ends. The CDR3 is 14 residues long. The CDR3 loop reads CASSFQGMDQPQHF. DNA of the CDR3: TGTGCCAGCAGTTTTCAGGGAATGGATCAGCCCCAGCATTTT.

This clonotype has a handful of counts. CDR3 in amino acids: CASSARTSGGYNEQFF. The CDR3 coding sequence is TGTGCCAGCAGTGCTCGGACTAGCGGGGGCTACAATGAGCAGTTCTTC. The chain carries TRBV6-4 and TRBJ2-1; 13 bases align to TRBD2. J gave up 3 bases and V 4 bases, and 3 bases lay outside the gene matches. Germline values: CDR1 MRHNA, CDR2 SNTAGT. This CDR3 spans 16 amino acids.

The chain combines TRBV27 with TRBJ2-3; 7 positions match TRBD1. Germline-derived CDR1 and CDR2 are MNHEY and SMNVEV (reference sequence). V lost 5 bases and J lost 1; bases outside the gene matches: 12. CDR3 length: 17 amino acids. CDR3 region: CASSTTTGLGGTDTQYF. CDR3 DNA: TGTGCCAGCAGTACAACGACAGGGTTGGGTGGCACAGATACGCAGTATTTT.